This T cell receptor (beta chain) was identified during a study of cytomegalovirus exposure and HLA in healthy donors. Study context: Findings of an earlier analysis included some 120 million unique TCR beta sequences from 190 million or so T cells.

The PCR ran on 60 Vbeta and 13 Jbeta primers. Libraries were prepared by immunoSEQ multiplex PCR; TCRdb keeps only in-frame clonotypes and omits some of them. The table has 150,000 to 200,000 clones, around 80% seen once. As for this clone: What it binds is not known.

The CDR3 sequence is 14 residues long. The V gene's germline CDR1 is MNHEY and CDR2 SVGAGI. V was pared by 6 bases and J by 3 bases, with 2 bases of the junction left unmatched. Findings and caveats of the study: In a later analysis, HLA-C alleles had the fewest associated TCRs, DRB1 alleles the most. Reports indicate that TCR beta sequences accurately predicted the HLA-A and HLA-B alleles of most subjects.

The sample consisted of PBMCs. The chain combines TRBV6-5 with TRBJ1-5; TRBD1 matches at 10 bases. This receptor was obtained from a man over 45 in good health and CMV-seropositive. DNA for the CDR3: TGTGCCAGCAGGCGACAGGGGGCCAATCAGCCCCAGCATTTT. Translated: CASRRQGANQPQHF.